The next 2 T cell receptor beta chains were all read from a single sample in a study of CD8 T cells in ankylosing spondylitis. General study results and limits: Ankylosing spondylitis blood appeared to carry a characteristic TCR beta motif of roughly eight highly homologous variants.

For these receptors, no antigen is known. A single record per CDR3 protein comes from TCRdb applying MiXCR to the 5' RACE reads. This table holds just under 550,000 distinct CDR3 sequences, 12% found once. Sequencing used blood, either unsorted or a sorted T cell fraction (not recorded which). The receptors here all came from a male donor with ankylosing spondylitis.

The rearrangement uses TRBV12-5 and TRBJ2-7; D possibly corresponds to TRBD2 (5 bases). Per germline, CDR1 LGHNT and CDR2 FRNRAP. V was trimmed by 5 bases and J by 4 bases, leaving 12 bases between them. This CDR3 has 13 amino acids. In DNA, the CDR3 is TGTGCTAGTGGTCCCGGACTCGCATACGAGCAGTACTTC. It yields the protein CASGPGLAYEQYF.

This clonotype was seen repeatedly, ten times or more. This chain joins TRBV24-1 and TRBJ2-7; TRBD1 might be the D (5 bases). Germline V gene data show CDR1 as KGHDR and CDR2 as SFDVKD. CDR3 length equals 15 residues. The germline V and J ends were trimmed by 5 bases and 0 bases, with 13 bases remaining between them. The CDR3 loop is CATSGSDRASYEQYF. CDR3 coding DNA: TGTGCCACCAGTGGTTCCGACAGAGCCTCCTACGAGCAGTACTTC.